These 17 T cell receptor beta chains came from one sample sequenced in a study of identical twins. TCRdb re-called the 5' RACE reads with MiXCR, one entry per CDR3 protein. The sample contains just over 500,000 distinct CDR3 sequences, 22% of which appear only once. These data were also filed under a second study, of T cells expressing NK-cell markers.

Sequencing input: CD4+ T cells sorted from blood. The source is a woman between 18 and 30 years old in good health.

This clonotype has only a few counts. The V gene is TRBV6-5, the J gene TRBJ2-7; 9 nucleotides line up with TRBD1. The length of the CDR3 is 15 residues. Germline V CDR1 and CDR2: MNHEY, SVGAGI. V shed 2 bases and J 7 bases; nucleotides not matched to a gene: 9. CDR3 sequence reads: CASSYGLWTGVEQYF. Here the CDR3 DNA reads TGTGCCAGCAGTTACGGACTATGGACAGGGGTAGAGCAGTACTTC.

This clonotype was recorded a few times. The J gene is TRBJ1-5, the V gene TRBV7-9, with D maybe TRBD1 (5 bases). The germline V gene has CDR1 SEHNR and CDR2 FQNEAQ (reference sequence). The CDR3 runs 16 residues. The V gene lost 6 bases and the J gene lost 1 base, with 16 bases spanning the gap. In DNA form, the CDR3 reads TGTGCCAGCAGTCCCGGGCGGGACCTGAGCAATCAGCCCCAGCATTTT. Encoded protein: CASSPGRDLSNQPQHF.

This clonotype was found a few times. The chain links TRBV5-5 to TRBJ1-5; no reliable D call. Trimming took off 7 bases at V and 7 bases at J, with 15 bases between the two ends. Per the germline V gene, CDR1 is SGHKS and CDR2 is YYEKEE (reference sequence). This CDR3 has 13 residues. This CDR3 reads CASLNIPDQPQHF. CDR3 DNA sequence: TGTGCCAGCTTGAATATTCCGGACCAGCCCCAGCATTTT.

CDR3 DNA: TGCAGTGCTATCCCGGACAGGAACGGTTACGAGCAGTACTTC. Amino acid sequence: CSAIPDRNGYEQYF. This sequence joins TRBV20-1 and TRBJ2-7; 7 positions agree with TRBD1. Germline V gene lookup returns CDR1 DFQATT and CDR2 SNEGSKA (reference sequence). J gave up 4 bases and V 4 bases, and 10 bases lay outside the gene matches. The CDR3 has 14 amino acids.

The V call is TRBV18, the J call TRBJ2-1, with 9 nucleotides matching TRBD2. The V gene end was trimmed by 3 bases and the J gene end by 5 bases; junction bases not matched to a gene: 5. The germline gives CDR1 KGHSH, CDR2 LQKENI. The CDR3 length is 15 residues. The CDR3 reads CASSPGVAGDNEQFF. As DNA, the CDR3 is TGTGCCAGCTCACCCGGGGTAGCGGGGGACAATGAGCAGTTCTTC.

This clonotype was picked up a small number of times. This CDR3 is CASSFGRQGYGYTF. The CDR3 DNA reads as TGTGCCAGCAGCTTCGGGAGGCAAGGCTATGGCTACACCTTC. The J gene is TRBJ1-2, the V gene TRBV5-5; no firm D call. The CDR3 is 14 amino acids. The germline V gene encodes CDR1 SGHKS and CDR2 YYEKEE (reference sequence). V was pared by 2 bases and J by 4 bases, with 12 bases between.

This clonotype was counted a single time. V usage is TRBV7-6 and J usage is TRBJ2-7; D is possibly TRBD2 (5 bases). There are 17 residues in the CDR3. Deletions cut 4 bases from V and 7 bases from J, with 26 bases between. Germline V gives CDR1 SGHVS, CDR2 FNYEAQ. The CDR3 DNA sequence: TGTGCCAGCAGCTCGTTCCCGCGAGGAGGCCTACGCGCTGAGCAGTACTTC. Amino acids: CASSSFPRGGLRAEQYF.

This clonotype was seen a few times. The chain carries TRBV6-1 and TRBJ2-5, with TRBD1 as a possible D gene (7 bases). V lost 7 bases to trimming and J lost 2 bases, with 17 bases between them. This CDR3 is built from 15 residues. The germline CDR1 and CDR2 sequences are MNHNS and SASEGT. The CDR3 DNA is TGTGCCAGCAATCGACAGGGAGGAGGGCAAGAGACCCAGTACTTC. Amino acid sequence: CASNRQGGGQETQYF.

This clonotype was observed a handful of times. This chain links TRBV4-3 with TRBJ2-7; unclear D gene. This CDR3 has 14 amino acids. Germline CDR1 reads LGHNA; CDR2 reads YSLEER. V lost 0 bases, J lost 7 bases, and 13 bases lay in between. In DNA, the CDR3 is TGCGCCAGCAGCCAAGAGCCGGGCGTCCAGGAGCAGTACTTC. This encodes CASSQEPGVQEQYF.

In its sample, this clonotype was seen a few times. The V gene is TRBV20-1, the J gene TRBJ1-2; 7 positions match TRBD1. V trimming: 6 bases; J trimming: 3 bases; junction bases outside the gene matches: 22. CDR3 length: 18 amino acids. Germline V gene data show CDR1 as DFQATT and CDR2 as SNEGSKA (reference sequence). CDR3 nucleotides: TGCAGTGCCTCCTCGATGGGGACAGATACTCAATTCTACTATGGCTACACCTTC. Translating it yields CSASSMGTDTQFYYGYTF.

The V and J genes are TRBV12-3 or TRBV12-4 and TRBJ1-4; TRBD1 aligns across 9 bases. V was pared by 7 bases and J by 6 bases, with 6 bases of the junction left unmatched. The CDR3 runs 14 residues. The CDR3 DNA is TGTGCCAGCACCTTAAGGACAGGGGATGAAAAACTGTTTTTT. This encodes CASTLRTGDEKLFF.

This chain's CDR3 is CASKGQGETEAFF. The CDR3 DNA sequence: TGTGCCAGCAAGGGACAGGGAGAAACTGAAGCTTTCTTT. V usage is TRBV12-3 or TRBV12-4 and J usage is TRBJ1-1; 9 nucleotides line up with TRBD1. V gave up 7 bases and J gave up 5 bases; unmatched junction bases: 5. CDR3 length equals 13 residues.

Only a few counts were recorded for this clonotype. The chain recombines TRBV9 with TRBJ2-1; possible D gene TRBD2, 6 bases. The CDR3 extends over 15 amino acids. Trimming removed 0 bases from V and 3 bases from J, with 10 bases in between. The germline CDR1 and CDR2 sequences are SGDLS and YYNGEE. The CDR3 coding sequence is TGTGCCAGCAGCGTAGGCGGGCGGGGCTACAATGAGCAGTTCTTC. As protein: CASSVGGRGYNEQFF.

This clonotype has only a few counts. V usage is TRBV2 and J usage is TRBJ2-4; 7 positions match TRBD1. CDR1 is SNHLY and CDR2 is FYNNEI in the germline V gene. The CDR3 has 13 amino acids. Trimming took 4 bases from V and 5 from J; bases not matched to a gene: 2. The CDR3 region is CASSVGQENIQYF. The CDR3 DNA follows: TGTGCCAGCAGTGTTGGACAGGAAAACATTCAGTACTTC.

In this sample, this clonotype turned up a few times. J is TRBJ2-5 and V is TRBV21-1; the DNA was not compared with TRBD1, the D call given in the table. TRBV21-1 is flagged as a pseudogene. CDR3 length equals 14 residues. CDR3 nucleotide sequence: TGTGCCAGCAGCGACCGGGACAGGGGACAGACCCAGTACTTC. This sequence encodes CASSDRDRGQTQYF.

This clonotype was recorded a few times. The chain employs TRBV20-1 and TRBJ2-1, with D possibly being TRBD2 (6 bases). Trimming took off 5 bases at V and 0 bases at J, with 11 bases between the two ends. This CDR3 region has 14 residues. Germline V gene data show CDR1 as DFQATT and CDR2 as SNEGSKA (reference sequence). The CDR3 region has the DNA TGCAGTGCTTGGATTAGCGGCTCCTACAATGAGCAGTTCTTC. Its protein product is CSAWISGSYNEQFF.

This clonotype appeared a single time. The genes are TRBV30 and TRBJ2-1; 8 bases fit TRBD1. The CDR3 is 13 residues long. From germline, CDR1 is GTSNPN and CDR2 SVGIG (reference sequence). V trimming: 3 bases; J trimming: 7 bases; junction bases outside the gene matches: 5. Written as DNA, the CDR3 is TGTGCCTGGAGCCGTCAGGGGGCTAATGAGCAGTTCTTC. Its protein is CAWSRQGANEQFF.